The 9 T cell receptor beta chains given below trace back to one sample, sequenced in a study of blood T cell repertoires in COVID-19. Here immunoSEQ multiplex PCR was the method, and the copy in TCRdb shows in-frame clones only, minus some. Among some 150,000 clones listed, about 90% were seen once. Sequences were obtained from peripheral blood. The receptors were gathered from a woman in her sixties or seventies with acute or convalescent COVID-19.

V and J are TRBV7-3 and TRBJ1-1, with D hard to call. Germline loops: CDR1 SGHTA, CDR2 FQGTGA. This CDR3 region has 13 residues. V lost 5 bases and J 0 bases, leaving 7 bases between the germline ends. This chain's CDR3 is CASSLYLNTEAFF. In DNA, the CDR3 is TGTGCCAGCAGCCTATATTTGAACACTGAAGCTTTCTTT.

This chain connects TRBV2 to TRBJ2-4; TRBD1 matches at 7 bases. V trimming: 4 bases; J trimming: 7 bases; junction bases outside the gene matches: 4. There are 13 residues in the CDR3. Germline V gene lookup returns CDR1 SNHLY and CDR2 FYNNEI. The CDR3 nucleotides read TGTGCCAGCAGTGGACAGGGCCGGAACATTCAGTACTTC. This gives the protein CASSGQGRNIQYF. Complete variable domain (other parts from reference TRBV2 and TRBJ2-4): EPEVTQTPSHQVTQMGQEVILRCVPISNHLYFYWYRQILGQKVEFLVSFYNNEISEKSEIFDDQFSVERPDGSNFTLKIRSTKLEDSAMYFCASSGQGRNIQYFGAGTRLSVL.

The genes are TRBV4-3 and TRBJ1-1; a possible D gene is TRBD1 (5 bases). The V and J ends lost 0 bases and 7 bases respectively, with 12 bases between them. In germline, CDR1 is LGHNA, CDR2 YSLEER. The CDR3 is made up of 14 amino acids. The CDR3 sequence: CASSQDGGTYEAFF. CDR3 bases: TGCGCCAGCAGCCAAGATGGGGGGACGTATGAAGCTTTCTTT.

The V and J genes are TRBV27 and TRBJ2-1, with D hard to call. V was pared by 3 bases and J by 0 bases, with 9 bases between. CDR1 is MNHEY and CDR2 is SMNVEV in the germline V gene (reference sequence). The CDR3 is 15 amino acids. CDR3 DNA sequence: TGTGCCAGCAGTTTTGAGGAAAGCTCCTACAATGAGCAGTTCTTC. Protein sequence: CASSFEESSYNEQFF.

This chain links TRBV7-2 with TRBJ2-3; TRBD2 matches at 7 bases. The germline gives CDR1 SGHTA, CDR2 FQGNSA. Trimming took 3 bases from V and 0 from J; bases not matched to a gene: 9. The CDR3 runs 17 residues. The DNA for the CDR3 is TGTGCCAGCAGCTTCAGGGAGCGGGGATTTAGCACAGATACGCAGTATTTT. Residues: CASSFRERGFSTDTQYF.

Remarks on this clone: The junction does not match germline at one end; this may be a read error. This sequence joins TRBV10-3 and TRBJ1-1, with 12 bases fitting TRBD1. Germline V gene lookup returns CDR1 ENHRY and CDR2 SYGVKD. There are 14 residues in the CDR3. Here the CDR3 reads CATSRDRGQGEAFF. The CDR3 DNA reads TGTGCCACCAGTCGGGACAGGGGGCAAGGTGAAGCTTTCTTT.

This chain's CDR3 is CASSEYQQMNTEAFF. The CDR3 DNA is TGTGCCAGCAGTGAATACCAACAGATGAACACTGAAGCTTTCTTT. The chain carries TRBV2 and TRBJ1-1; D remains unclear. The V gene lost 2 bases and the J gene lost 0 bases, with 10 bases spanning the gap. Germline loops: CDR1 SNHLY, CDR2 FYNNEI. The CDR3 runs to 15 residues.

J is TRBJ2-7 and V is TRBV3-1 (or the pseudogene TRBV3-2); D is perhaps TRBD1 (5 bases). Trimming left V 3 bases short and J 5 bases short, with 11 bases between. CDR3 size: 13 residues. The germline V gene encodes CDR1 LGHDT and CDR2 YNNKEL (reference sequence). CDR3 sequence (DNA): TGTGCCAGCAGCCAGGGCAGGGTAAACGAGCAGTACTTC. Translation: CASSQGRVNEQYF.

This clone has at least ten counts. This rearrangement joins TRBV6-2 or TRBV6-3 to TRBJ2-7, with 9 nucleotides matching TRBD1. The CDR3 covers 15 residues. The junction had 3 bases not matched to a gene; V was cut back by 0 bases and J by 3 bases. From germline, CDR1 is MNHEY and CDR2 SVGEGT. The chain's CDR3 is CASSYSTGGIYEQYF. CDR3 DNA: TGTGCCAGCAGTTACTCTACAGGGGGCATCTACGAGCAGTACTTC.